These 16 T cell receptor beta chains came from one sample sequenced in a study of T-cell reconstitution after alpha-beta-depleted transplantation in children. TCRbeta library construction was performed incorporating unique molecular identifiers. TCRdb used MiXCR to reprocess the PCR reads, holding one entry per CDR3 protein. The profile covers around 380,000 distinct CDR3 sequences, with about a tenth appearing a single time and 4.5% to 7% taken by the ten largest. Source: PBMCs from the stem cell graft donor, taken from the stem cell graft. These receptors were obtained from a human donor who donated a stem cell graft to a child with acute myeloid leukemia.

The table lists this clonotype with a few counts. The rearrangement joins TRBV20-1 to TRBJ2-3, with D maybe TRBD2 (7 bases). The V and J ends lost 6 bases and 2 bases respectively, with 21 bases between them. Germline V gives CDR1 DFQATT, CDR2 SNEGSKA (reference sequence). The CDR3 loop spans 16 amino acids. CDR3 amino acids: CSAVERRGGYTDTQYF. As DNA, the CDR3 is TGCAGTGCAGTGGAGCGGAGGGGGGGGTACACAGATACGCAGTATTTT.

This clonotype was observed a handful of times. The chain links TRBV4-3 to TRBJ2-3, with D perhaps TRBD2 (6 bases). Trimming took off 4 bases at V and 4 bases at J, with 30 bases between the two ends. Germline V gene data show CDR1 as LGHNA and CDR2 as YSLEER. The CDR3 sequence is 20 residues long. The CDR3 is CASSPGVAAKMGRGADTQYF. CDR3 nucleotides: TGCGCCAGCAGCCCCGGGGTAGCGGCAAAAATGGGGAGAGGCGCAGATACGCAGTATTTT.

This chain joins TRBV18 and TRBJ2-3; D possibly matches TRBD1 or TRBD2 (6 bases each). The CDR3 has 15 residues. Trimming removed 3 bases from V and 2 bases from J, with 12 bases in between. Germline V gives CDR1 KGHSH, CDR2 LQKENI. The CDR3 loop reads CASSPRGAATDTQYF. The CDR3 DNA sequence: TGTGCCAGCTCACCTAGGGGGGCGGCCACAGATACGCAGTATTTT.

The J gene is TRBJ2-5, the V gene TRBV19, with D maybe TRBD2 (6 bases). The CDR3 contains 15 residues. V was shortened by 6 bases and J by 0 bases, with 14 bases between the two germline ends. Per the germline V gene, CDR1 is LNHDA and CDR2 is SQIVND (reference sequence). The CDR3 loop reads CASSLGTGDQETQYF. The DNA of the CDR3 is TGTGCCAGTAGCTTAGGCACGGGGGACCAAGAGACCCAGTACTTC.

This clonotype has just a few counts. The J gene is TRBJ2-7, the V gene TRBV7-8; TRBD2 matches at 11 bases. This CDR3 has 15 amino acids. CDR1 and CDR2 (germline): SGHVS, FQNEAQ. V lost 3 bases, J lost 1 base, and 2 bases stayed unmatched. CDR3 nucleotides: TGTGCCAGCAGCTTGGGACTAGCGGTATCCTACGAGCAGTACTTC. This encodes CASSLGLAVSYEQYF.

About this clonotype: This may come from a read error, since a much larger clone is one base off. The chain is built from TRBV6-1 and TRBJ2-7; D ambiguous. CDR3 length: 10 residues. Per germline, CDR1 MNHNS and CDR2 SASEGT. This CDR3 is CASSLYDQYF. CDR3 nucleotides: TGTGCCAGCAGTCTCTACGACCAGTACTTC.

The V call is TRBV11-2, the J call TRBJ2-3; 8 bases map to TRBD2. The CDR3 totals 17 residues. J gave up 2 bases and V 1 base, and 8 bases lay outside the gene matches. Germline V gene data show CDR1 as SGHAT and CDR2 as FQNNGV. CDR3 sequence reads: CASSLGGRGANTDTQYF. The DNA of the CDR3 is TGTGCCAGCAGCTTAGGAGGGCGGGGGGCTAACACAGATACGCAGTATTTT.

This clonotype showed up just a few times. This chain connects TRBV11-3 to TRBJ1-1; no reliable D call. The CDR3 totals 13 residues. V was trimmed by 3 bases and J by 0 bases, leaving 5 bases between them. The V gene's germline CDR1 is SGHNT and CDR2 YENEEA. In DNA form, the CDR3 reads TGTGCCAGCAGCTTCCACGTGAACACTGAAGCTTTCTTT. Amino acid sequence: CASSFHVNTEAFF.

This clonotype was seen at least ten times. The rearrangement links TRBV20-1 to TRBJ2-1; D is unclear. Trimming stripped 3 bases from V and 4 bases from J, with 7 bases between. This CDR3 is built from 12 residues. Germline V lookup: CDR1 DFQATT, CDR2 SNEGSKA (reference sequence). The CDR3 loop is CSASPDYNEQFF. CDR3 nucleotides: TGCAGTGCTAGCCCAGATTACAATGAGCAGTTCTTC.

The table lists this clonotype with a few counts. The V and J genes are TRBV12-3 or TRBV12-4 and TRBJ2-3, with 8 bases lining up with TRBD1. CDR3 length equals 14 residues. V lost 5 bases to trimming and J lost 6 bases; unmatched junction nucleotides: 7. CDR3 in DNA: TGTGCCAGCAGTCCGGACAGGGTTTACGATACGCAGTATTTT. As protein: CASSPDRVYDTQYF.

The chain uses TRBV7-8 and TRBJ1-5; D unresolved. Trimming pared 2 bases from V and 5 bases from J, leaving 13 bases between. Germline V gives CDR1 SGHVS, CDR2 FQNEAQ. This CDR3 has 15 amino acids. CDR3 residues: CASSLNEVGDQPQHF. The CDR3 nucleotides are TGTGCCAGCAGCTTAAACGAAGTTGGTGATCAGCCCCAGCATTTT.

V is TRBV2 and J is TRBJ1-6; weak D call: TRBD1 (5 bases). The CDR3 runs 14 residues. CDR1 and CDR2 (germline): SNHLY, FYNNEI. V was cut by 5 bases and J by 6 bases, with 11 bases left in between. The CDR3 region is CASSSPGPNSPLHF. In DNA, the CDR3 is TGTGCCAGCAGTTCGCCAGGGCCTAATTCACCCCTCCACTTT.

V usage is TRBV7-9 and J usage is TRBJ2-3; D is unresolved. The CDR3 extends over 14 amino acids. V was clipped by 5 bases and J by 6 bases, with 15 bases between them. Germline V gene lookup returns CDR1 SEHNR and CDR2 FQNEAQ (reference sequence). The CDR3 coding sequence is TGTGCCAGCAGCCAAAACCAGGCCTCGGATACGCAGTATTTT. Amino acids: CASSQNQASDTQYF.

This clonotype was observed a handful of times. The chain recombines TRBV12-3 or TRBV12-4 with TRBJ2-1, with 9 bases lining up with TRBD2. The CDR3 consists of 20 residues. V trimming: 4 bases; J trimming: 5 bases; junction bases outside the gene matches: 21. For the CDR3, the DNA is TGTGCCAGCAGTTCCGGACAGCGGGGGTTTCTAGCGGGAATGGACAATGAGCAGTTCTTC. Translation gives CASSSGQRGFLAGMDNEQFF.

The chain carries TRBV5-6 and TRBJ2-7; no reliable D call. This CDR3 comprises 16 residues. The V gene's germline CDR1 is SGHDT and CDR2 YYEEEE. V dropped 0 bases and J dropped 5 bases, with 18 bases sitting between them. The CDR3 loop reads CASSLGRLLQKDEQYF. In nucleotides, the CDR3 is TGTGCCAGCAGCTTGGGCAGACTCCTCCAGAAGGACGAGCAGTACTTC.

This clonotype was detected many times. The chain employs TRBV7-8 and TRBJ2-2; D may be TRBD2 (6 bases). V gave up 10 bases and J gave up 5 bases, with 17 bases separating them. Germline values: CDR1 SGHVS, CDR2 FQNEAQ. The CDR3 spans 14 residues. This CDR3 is CATRRVGVTGELFF. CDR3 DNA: TGTGCCACCCGGAGGGTAGGGGTGACCGGGGAGCTGTTTTTT.